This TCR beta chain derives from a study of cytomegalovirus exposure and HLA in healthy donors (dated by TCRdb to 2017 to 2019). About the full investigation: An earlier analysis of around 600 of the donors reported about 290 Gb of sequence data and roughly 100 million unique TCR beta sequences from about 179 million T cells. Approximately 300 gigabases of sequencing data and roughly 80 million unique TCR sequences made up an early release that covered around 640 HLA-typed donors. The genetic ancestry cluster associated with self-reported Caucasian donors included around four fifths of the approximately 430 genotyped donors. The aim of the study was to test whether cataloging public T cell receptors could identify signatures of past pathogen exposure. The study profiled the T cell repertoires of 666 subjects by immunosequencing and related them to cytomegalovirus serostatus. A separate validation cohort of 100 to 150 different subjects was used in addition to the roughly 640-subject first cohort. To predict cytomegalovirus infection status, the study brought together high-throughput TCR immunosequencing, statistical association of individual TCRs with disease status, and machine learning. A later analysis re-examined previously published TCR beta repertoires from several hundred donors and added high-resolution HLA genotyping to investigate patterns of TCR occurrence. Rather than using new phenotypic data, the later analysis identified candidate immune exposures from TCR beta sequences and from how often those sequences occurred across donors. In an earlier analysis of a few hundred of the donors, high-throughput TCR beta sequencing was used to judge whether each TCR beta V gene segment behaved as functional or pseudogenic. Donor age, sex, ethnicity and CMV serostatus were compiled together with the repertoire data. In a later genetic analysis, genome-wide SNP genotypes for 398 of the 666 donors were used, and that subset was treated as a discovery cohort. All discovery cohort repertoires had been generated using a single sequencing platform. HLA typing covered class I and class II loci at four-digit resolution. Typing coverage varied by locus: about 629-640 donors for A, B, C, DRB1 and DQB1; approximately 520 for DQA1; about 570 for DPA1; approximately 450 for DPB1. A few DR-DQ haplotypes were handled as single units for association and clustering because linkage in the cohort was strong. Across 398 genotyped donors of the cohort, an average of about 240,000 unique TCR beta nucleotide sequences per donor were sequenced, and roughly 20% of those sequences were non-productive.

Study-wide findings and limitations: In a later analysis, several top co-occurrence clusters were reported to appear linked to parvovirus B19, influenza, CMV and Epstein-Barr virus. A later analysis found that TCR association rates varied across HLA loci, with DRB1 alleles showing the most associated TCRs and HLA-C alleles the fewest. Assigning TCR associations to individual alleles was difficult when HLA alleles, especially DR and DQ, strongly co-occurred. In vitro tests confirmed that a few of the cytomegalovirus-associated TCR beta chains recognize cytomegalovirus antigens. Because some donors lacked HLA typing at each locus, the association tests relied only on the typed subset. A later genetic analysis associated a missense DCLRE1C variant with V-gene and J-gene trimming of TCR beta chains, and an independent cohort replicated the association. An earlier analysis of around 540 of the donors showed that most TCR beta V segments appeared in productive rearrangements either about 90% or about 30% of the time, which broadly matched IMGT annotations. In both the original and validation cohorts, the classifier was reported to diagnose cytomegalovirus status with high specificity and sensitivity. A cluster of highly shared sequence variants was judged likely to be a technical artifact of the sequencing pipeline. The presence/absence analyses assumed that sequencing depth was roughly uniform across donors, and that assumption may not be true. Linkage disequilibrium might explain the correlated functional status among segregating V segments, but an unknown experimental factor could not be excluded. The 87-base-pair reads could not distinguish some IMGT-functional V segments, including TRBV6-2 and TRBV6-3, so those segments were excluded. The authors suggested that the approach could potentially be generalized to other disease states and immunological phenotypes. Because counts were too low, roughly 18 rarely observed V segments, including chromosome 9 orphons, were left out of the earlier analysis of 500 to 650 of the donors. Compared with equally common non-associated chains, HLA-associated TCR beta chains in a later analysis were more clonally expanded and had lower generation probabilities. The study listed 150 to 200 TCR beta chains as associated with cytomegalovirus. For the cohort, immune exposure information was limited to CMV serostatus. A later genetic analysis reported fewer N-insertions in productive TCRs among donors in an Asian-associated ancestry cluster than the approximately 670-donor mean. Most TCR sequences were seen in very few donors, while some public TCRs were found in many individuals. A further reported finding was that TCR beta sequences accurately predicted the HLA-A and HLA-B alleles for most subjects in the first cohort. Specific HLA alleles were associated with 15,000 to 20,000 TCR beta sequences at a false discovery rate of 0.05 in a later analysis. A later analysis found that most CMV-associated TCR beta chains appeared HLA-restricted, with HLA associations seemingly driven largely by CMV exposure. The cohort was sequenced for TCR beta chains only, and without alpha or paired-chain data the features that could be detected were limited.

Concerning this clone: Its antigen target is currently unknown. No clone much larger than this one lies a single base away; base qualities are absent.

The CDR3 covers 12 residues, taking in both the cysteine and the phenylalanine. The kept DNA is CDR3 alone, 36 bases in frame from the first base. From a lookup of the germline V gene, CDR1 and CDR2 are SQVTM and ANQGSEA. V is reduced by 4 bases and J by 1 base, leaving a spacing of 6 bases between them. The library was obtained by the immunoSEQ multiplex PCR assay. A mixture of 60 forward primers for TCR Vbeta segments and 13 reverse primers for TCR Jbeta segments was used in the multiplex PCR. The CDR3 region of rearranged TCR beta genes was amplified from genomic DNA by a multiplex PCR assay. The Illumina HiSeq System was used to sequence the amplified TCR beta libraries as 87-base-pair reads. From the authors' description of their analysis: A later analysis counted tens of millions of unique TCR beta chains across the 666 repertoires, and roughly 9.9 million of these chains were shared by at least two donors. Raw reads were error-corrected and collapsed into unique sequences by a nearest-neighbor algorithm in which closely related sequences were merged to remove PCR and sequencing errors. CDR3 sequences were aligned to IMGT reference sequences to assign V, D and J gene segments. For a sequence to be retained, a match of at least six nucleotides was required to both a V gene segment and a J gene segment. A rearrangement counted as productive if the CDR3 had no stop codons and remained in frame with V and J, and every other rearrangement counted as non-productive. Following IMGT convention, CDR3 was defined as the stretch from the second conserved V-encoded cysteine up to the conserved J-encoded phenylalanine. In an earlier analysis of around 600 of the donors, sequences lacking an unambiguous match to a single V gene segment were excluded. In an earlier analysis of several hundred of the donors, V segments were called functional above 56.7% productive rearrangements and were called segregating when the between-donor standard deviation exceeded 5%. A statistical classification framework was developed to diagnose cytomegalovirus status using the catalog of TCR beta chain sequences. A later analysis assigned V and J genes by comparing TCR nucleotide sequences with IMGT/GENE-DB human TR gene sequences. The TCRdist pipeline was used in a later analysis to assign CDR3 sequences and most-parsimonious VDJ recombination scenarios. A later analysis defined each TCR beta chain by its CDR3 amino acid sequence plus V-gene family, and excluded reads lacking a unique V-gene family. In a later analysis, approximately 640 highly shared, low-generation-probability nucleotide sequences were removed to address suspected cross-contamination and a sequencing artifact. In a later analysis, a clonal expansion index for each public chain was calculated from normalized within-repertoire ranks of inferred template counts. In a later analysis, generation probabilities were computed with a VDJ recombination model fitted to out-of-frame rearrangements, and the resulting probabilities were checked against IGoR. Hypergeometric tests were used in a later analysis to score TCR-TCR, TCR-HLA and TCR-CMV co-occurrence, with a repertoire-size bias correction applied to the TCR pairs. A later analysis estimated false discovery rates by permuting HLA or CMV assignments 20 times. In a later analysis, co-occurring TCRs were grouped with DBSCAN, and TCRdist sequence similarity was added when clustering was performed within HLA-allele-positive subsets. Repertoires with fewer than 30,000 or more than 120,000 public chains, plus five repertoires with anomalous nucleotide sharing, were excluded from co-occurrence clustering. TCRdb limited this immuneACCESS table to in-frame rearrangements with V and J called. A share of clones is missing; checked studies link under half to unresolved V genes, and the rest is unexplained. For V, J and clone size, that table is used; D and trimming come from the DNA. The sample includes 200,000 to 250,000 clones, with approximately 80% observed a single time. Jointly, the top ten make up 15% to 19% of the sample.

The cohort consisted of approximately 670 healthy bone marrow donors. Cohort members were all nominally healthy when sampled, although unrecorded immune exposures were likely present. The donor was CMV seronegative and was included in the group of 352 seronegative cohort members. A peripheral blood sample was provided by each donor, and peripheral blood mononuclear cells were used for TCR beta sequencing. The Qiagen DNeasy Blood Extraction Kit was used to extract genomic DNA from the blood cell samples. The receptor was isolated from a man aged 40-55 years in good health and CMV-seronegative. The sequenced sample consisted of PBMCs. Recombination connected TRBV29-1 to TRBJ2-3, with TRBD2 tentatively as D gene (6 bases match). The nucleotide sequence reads TGCAGCGTTGCTAGCGGCACAGATACGCAGTATTTT. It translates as CSVASGTDTQYF.